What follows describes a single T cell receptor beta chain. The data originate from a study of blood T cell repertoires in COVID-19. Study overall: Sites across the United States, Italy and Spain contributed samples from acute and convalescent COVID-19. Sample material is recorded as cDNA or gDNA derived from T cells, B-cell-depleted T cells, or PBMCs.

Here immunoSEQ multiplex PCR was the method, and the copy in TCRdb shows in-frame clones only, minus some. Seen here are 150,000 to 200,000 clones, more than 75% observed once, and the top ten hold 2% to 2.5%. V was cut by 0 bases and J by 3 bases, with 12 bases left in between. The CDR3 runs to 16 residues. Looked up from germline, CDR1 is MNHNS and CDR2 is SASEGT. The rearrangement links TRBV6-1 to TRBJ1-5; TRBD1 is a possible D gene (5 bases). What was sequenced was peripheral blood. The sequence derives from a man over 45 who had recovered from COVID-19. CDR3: CASSEAQVALNQPQHF. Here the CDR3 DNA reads TGTGCCAGCAGTGAAGCACAGGTCGCACTCAATCAGCCCCAGCATTTT.